The TCR beta chain under discussion was sequenced for a study of identical twins. TCRdb fed the 5' RACE reads into MiXCR, producing one record per CDR3 protein. The table records about 530,000 distinct CDR3 sequences, 20% to 25% of them present only once. The CDR3 contains 14 residues. Trimming removed 3 bases at V and 3 bases at J, with 12 bases between. The same sample was also studied in work on yellow fever vaccine responses in identical twins.

This sequence was found in a woman between 18 and 29 years old in good health. The chain joins TRBV12-3 or TRBV12-4 to TRBJ2-7; D gene uncertain. The specimen sequenced was CD4+ T cells sorted from blood. CDR3: CASSFGRWIYEQYF. CDR3 DNA sequence: TGTGCCAGCAGTTTCGGCAGGTGGATCTACGAGCAGTACTTC.